This T cell receptor beta chain comes out of a study of shared T cell receptors in the human thymus. This CDR3 region has 17 residues. Germline V gene data show CDR1 as LNHNV and CDR2 as YYDKDF (reference sequence). The germline V and J ends were trimmed by 4 bases and 1 base, with 17 bases remaining between them. Sequenced by immunoSEQ multiplex PCR; TCRdb stores in-frame clones only, minus some. Altogether hundreds of thousands of clones are present, around 87% being singletons, with the ten largest covering about 0.0094%. These data also featured in a second study, about human thymus T cells. That investigation notes: Thymus was obtained from resections taken during corrective heart surgery.

This TCR was recovered from a boy in the first two years of life with a congenital heart defect. The chain links TRBV15 to TRBJ2-4; tentative D call: TRBD2 (7 bases). The sequenced sample consisted of thymocytes. CDR3 coding DNA: TGTGCCACCAGCACCAGTCGGGGGGCCGGGGCCAAAAACATTCAGTACTTC. It is translated as CATSTSRGAGAKNIQYF.